The 23 T cell receptor beta chains listed next were all sequenced from one sample in a study of blood T cell repertoires in COVID-19. This table comes from immunoSEQ multiplex PCR, and its TCRdb copy is limited to in-frame clones, with some not included. The data show 100,000 to 150,000 clones, roughly 90% seen once. Sequences were obtained from peripheral blood. These receptors were taken from a man over 45 with active or convalescent COVID-19.

The chain joins TRBV4-1 to TRBJ1-5, with a possible D match to TRBD1 (6 bases). Germline assignment: CDR1 MGHRA and CDR2 YSYEKL. V shed 1 base and J shed 4 bases, with 14 bases lying between them. The CDR3 is 16 residues long. The CDR3 sequence is CASSQVAGTLNQPQHF. CDR3 sequence (DNA): TGCGCCAGCAGCCAAGTCGCCGGGACATTAAATCAGCCCCAGCATTTT.

The chain joins TRBV6-5 to TRBJ2-3; 7 bases line up with TRBD1. The CDR3 has 14 amino acids. Germline V lookup: CDR1 MNHEY, CDR2 SVGAGI. The junction had 6 bases not matched to a gene; V was cut back by 5 bases and J by 4 bases. The DNA for the CDR3 is TGTGCCAGCAGTATAGACAGGGATTCAGATACGCAGTATTTT. Translation gives CASSIDRDSDTQYF.

This CDR3 is CASSVEPSETDTQYF. The CDR3 DNA follows: TGTGCCAGCAGCGTAGAGCCTAGCGAAACAGATACGCAGTATTTT. V and J are TRBV9 and TRBJ2-3, with a possible D match to TRBD2 (6 bases). Germline V gene data show CDR1 as SGDLS and CDR2 as YYNGEE. Trimming took off 0 bases at V and 3 bases at J, with 11 bases between the two ends. This CDR3 is built from 15 residues. Variable domain in full (rest from reference TRBV9 and TRBJ2-3): DSGVTQTPKHLITATGQRVTLRCSPRSGDLSVYWYQQSLDQGLQFLIQYYNGEERAKGNILERFSAQQFPDLHSELNLSSLELGDSALYFCASSVEPSETDTQYFGPGTRLTVL.

The chain has TRBV25-1 and TRBJ1-3; the match to TRBD1 covers 8 bases. The CDR3 has 14 amino acids. J lost 3 bases, V lost 8 bases, and 6 bases had no gene match. CDR1 MGHDK and CDR2 SYGVNS come from the germline V gene. The CDR3 loop is CASRDRGIGNTIYF. The DNA of the CDR3 is TGTGCCAGCCGAGACAGGGGAATTGGAAACACCATATATTTT.

V usage is TRBV6-6 and J usage is TRBJ1-3; 11 bases agree with TRBD1. CDR3 length: 14 residues. The V segment lost 5 bases and the J segment 4 bases; nucleotides outside the gene matches: 1. Germline CDR1 and CDR2: MNHNY and SVGAGI (reference sequence). As DNA, the CDR3 is TGTGCCAGCAGTGGACAGGGGGCGGGAAACACCATATATTTT. Translated: CASSGQGAGNTIYF.

This clone was detected only once. V and J are TRBV19 and TRBJ2-2; 9 nucleotides match TRBD1. The CDR3 is made up of 14 amino acids. The germline V gene encodes CDR1 LNHDA and CDR2 SQIVND (reference sequence). The junction had 0 bases not matched to a gene; V was cut back by 4 bases and J by 3 bases. The CDR3 nucleotides read TGTGCCAGTAGTAGACAGGGGGACACCGGGGAGCTGTTTTTT. It translates to CASSRQGDTGELFF. Full variable domain (rest looked up from reference TRBV19 and TRBJ2-2): DGGITQSPKYLFRKEGQNVTLSCEQNLNHDAMYWYRQDPGQGLRLIYYSQIVNDFQKGDIAEGYSVSREKKESFPLTVTSAQKNPTAFYLCASSRQGDTGELFFGEGSRLTVL.

This chain uses TRBV12-3 or TRBV12-4 with TRBJ2-1; 9 bases align to TRBD1. V was clipped by 6 bases and J by 7 bases; unmatched bases: 4. There are 13 residues in the CDR3. The CDR3 DNA follows: TGTGCCAGCAGGCAGACAGGGGGAAATGAGCAGTTCTTC. Residues: CASRQTGGNEQFF.

This chain uses TRBV2 with TRBJ2-7; 7 positions match TRBD2. Germline V gene lookup returns CDR1 SNHLY and CDR2 FYNNEI. The CDR3 extends over 15 amino acids. With 6 bases clipped from V and 3 bases from J, the junction kept 11 bases outside the gene matches. CDR3 region: CASRVNGGSHYEQYF. In DNA, the CDR3 is TGTGCCAGCAGGGTAAACGGGGGGAGTCACTACGAGCAGTACTTC. The variable domain in full, with the rest retrieved from reference TRBV2 and TRBJ2-7, is EPEVTQTPSHQVTQMGQEVILRCVPISNHLYFYWYRQILGQKVEFLVSFYNNEISEKSEIFDDQFSVERPDGSNFTLKIRSTKLEDSAMYFCASRVNGGSHYEQYFGPGTRLTVT.

The genes are TRBV11-2 and TRBJ2-5; possible D gene TRBD2, 7 bases. CDR1 SGHAT and CDR2 FQNNGV come from the germline V gene. Trimming left V 5 bases short and J 0 bases short, with 19 bases between. The CDR3 runs to 17 residues. The CDR3 loop reads CASSRHRTGGDQETQYF. The CDR3 DNA reads TGTGCCAGCAGCAGGCACCGAACGGGGGGCGACCAAGAGACCCAGTACTTC.

The chain has TRBV6-2 or TRBV6-3 and TRBJ2-1; 7 bases align to TRBD2. Germline V CDR1 and CDR2: MNHEY, SVGEGT. The CDR3 loop spans 14 amino acids. With V trimmed by 3 bases and J by 8 bases, 7 bases remained unmatched. As DNA, the CDR3 is TGTGCCAGCAGTTATCCCCGACTAGCCCATGAGCAGTTCTTC. This translates into CASSYPRLAHEQFF.

The genes are TRBV18 and TRBJ1-1; no clear D. CDR1 is KGHSH, CDR2 LQKENI, per germline. This CDR3 region has 13 residues. Trimming shortened V by 8 bases and J by 0 bases, and 10 bases separated the two germline ends. CDR3 DNA: TGTGCCAGCAAGGAGACCATGAACACTGAAGCTTTCTTT. It yields the protein CASKETMNTEAFF.

The chain carries TRBV29-1 and TRBJ2-5; D remains unclear. Germline CDR1 reads SQVTM; CDR2 reads ANQGSEA. The CDR3 has 15 amino acids. V lost 6 bases and J 5 bases, leaving 22 bases between the germline ends. Written as DNA, the CDR3 is TGCAGCGTGGGTGGTAGCCTCGGGTATGTCGAGACCCAGTACTTC. The encoded protein is CSVGGSLGYVETQYF.

The V gene is TRBV7-2, the J gene TRBJ1-2, with 7 bases identical to TRBD1. Germline assignment: CDR1 SGHTA and CDR2 FQGNSA. Trimming took 3 bases from V and 6 from J; bases not matched to a gene: 10. CDR3 length: 15 amino acids. CDR3 loop: CASSFAVTGANGYTF. CDR3 in DNA: TGTGCCAGCAGCTTCGCCGTAACAGGGGCGAATGGCTACACCTTC.

The rearrangement joins TRBV2 to TRBJ2-5; tentatively, D is TRBD1 (6 bases). Per germline, CDR1 SNHLY and CDR2 FYNNEI. V was clipped by 0 bases and J by 9 bases, with 23 bases between them. This CDR3 has 17 residues. The CDR3 DNA reads as TGTGCCAGCAGTGAAGCCCACATGACAGGTTCAACTGGGGCCCAGTACTTC. This encodes CASSEAHMTGSTGAQYF.

The V call is TRBV2, the J call TRBJ1-2, with D possibly matching TRBD1 (6 bases). The CDR3 runs to 14 residues. V lost 6 bases, J lost 5 bases, and 16 bases lay in between. Germline assignment: CDR1 SNHLY and CDR2 FYNNEI. The CDR3 reads CASRSDRSRYGYTF. The CDR3 DNA sequence: TGTGCCAGCAGGTCAGACAGGAGTAGATATGGCTACACCTTC. Drawing the rest from reference TRBV2 and TRBJ1-2, the complete variable domain is EPEVTQTPSHQVTQMGQEVILRCVPISNHLYFYWYRQILGQKVEFLVSFYNNEISEKSEIFDDQFSVERPDGSNFTLKIRSTKLEDSAMYFCASRSDRSRYGYTFGSGTRLTVV.

This sequence joins TRBV19 and TRBJ2-1; TRBD2 agrees at 9 bases. Trimming took 6 bases from V and 2 from J; bases not matched to a gene: 11. The CDR3 has 17 amino acids. Germline loops: CDR1 LNHDA, CDR2 SQIVND (reference sequence). The CDR3 here is CASRISSGEVAYNEQFF. In DNA form, the CDR3 reads TGTGCCAGTAGAATATCTAGCGGGGAGGTTGCCTACAATGAGCAGTTCTTC.

This clone was recorded a few times. V is TRBV6-2 or TRBV6-3 and J is TRBJ2-7; no clear D gene. Trimming left V 0 bases short and J 6 bases short, with 15 bases between. Germline CDR1 MNHEY, CDR2 SVGEGT. This CDR3 has 15 residues. The CDR3 region has the DNA TGTGCCAGCAGTTACTCGGTGCCCCACCCCGGCGAGCAGTACTTC. Its protein is CASSYSVPHPGEQYF.

V usage is TRBV19 and J usage is TRBJ1-5; TRBD1 agrees at 8 bases. The ends lost 5 bases at V and 8 bases at J; junction bases unmatched: 11. The CDR3 sequence is 15 residues long. Per the germline V gene, CDR1 is LNHDA and CDR2 is SQIVND (reference sequence). The CDR3 nucleotides read TGTGCCAGTAGTCCGGACAGGGATAGTATCAAGCCCCAGCATTTT. Protein: CASSPDRDSIKPQHF.

This rearrangement joins TRBV28 to TRBJ1-5; D is possibly TRBD1 (5 bases). This CDR3 contains 16 residues. The ends were cut back, 5 bases at V and 0 bases at J, with 14 bases in the middle. Germline CDR1 and CDR2: MDHEN and SYDVKM. The CDR3 protein is CASSTPRGYSNQPQHF. The CDR3 nucleotides read TGTGCCAGCAGTACCCCCCGGGGGTATAGCAATCAGCCCCAGCATTTT.

This chain connects TRBV5-1 to TRBJ2-1; 11 bases line up with TRBD1. The germline CDR1 and CDR2 sequences are SGHRS and YFSETQ. The V gene end was trimmed by 0 bases and the J gene end by 9 bases; junction bases not matched to a gene: 8. The CDR3 is made up of 16 amino acids. CDR3 in amino acids: CASSLAGTGGAGEQFF. The DNA for the CDR3 is TGCGCCAGCAGCTTGGCGGGGACAGGGGGGGCAGGTGAGCAGTTCTTC. The complete variable domain, with remaining parts taken from reference TRBV5-1 and TRBJ2-1, reads KAGVTQTPRYLIKTRGQQVTLSCSPISGHRSVSWYQQTPGQGLQFLFEYFSETQRNKGNFPGRFSGRQFSNSRSEMNVSTLELGDSALYLCASSLAGTGGAGEQFFGPGTRLTVL.

This chain links TRBV6-5 with TRBJ2-1; 8 bases align to TRBD1. The CDR3 spans 15 residues. Germline CDR1 is MNHEY and CDR2 is SVGAGI. J was trimmed by 3 bases and V by 6 bases; bases with no gene match: 7. The CDR3 DNA reads TGTGCCAGCAGGGTGGACAGGGCGCGCTACAATGAGCAGTTCTTC. This gives the protein CASRVDRARYNEQFF.

This clone was observed a single time. The chain carries TRBV14 and TRBJ2-1; no clear D gene. This CDR3 comprises 13 residues. V was trimmed by 0 bases and J by 9 bases, leaving 9 bases between them. Germline V gene sequence: CDR1 SGHDN, CDR2 FVKESK. The DNA for the CDR3 is TGTGCCAGCAGCCAAGACTTTGTAGCTGAGCAGTTCTTC. Encoded protein: CASSQDFVAEQFF.

The V call is TRBV30, the J call TRBJ1-1; D perhaps matches TRBD1 (5 bases). Between the trimmed V and J ends, which lost 1 base and 1 base, there was a span of 7 bases. Germline V gene sequence: CDR1 GTSNPN, CDR2 SVGIG (reference sequence). The CDR3 consists of 13 residues. In nucleotides, the CDR3 is TGTGCCTGGAGTGCAAGGGGGAACACTGAAGCTTTCTTT. Residues: CAWSARGNTEAFF.